This T cell receptor (beta chain) was captured in a study of blood T cell repertoires in COVID-19. The CDR3 covers 18 residues. V was clipped by 4 bases and J by 4 bases; unmatched bases: 13. Germline CDR1 SGHTS, CDR2 YDEGEE. Here immunoSEQ multiplex PCR was the method, and the copy in TCRdb shows in-frame clones only, minus some. The table lists some 120,000 clones, about 86% of them singletons. What was sequenced was peripheral blood. The TCR originated in a man older than 75 with active or convalescent COVID-19. This chain uses TRBV5-8 with TRBJ1-5; TRBD1 matches 11 bases. CDR3 in amino acids: CASSPSPGQGVLNQPQHF. CDR3 nucleotide sequence: TGTGCCAGCAGCCCCTCCCCGGGACAGGGGGTTCTTAATCAGCCCCAGCATTTT.